This entry concerns a single T cell receptor beta chain. The antigen remains unidentified. The CDR3 covers 16 residues. With 5 bases clipped from V and 15 bases from J, the junction kept 16 bases outside the gene matches. The V gene's germline CDR1 is SGHAT and CDR2 FQNNGV. The library was made from cDNA and included unique molecular identifiers. The authors obtained 540,000 or so cDNA molecules from roughly 1.1 to 9.2 million T cells. TCRdb processed the PCR reads anew with MiXCR; each CDR3 protein has one entry. The sample carries hundreds of thousands of distinct CDR3 sequences, about 57% recorded once. The data were obtained in a study of post-analysis software for immune sequencing data. The wider study: Relapsing-remitting, secondary progressive and progressive-relapsing forms made up the multiple sclerosis disease courses.

Notes on the study in general: Controls' normalized Chao1 diversity significantly exceeded that of multiple sclerosis patients. About 5 TRBV segments appeared more often in patients than in controls, and TRBV5-6, TRBV5-1 and TRBV20-1 were among these. Under the F measure, samples that were prepared in one batch clustered strongly together.

Input material: blood. This receptor was obtained from a girl aged 5-17 years with multiple sclerosis. J is TRBJ2-4 and V is TRBV11-2; 13 bases match TRBD2. CDR3 DNA: TGTGCCAGCAGCCAAACTAGCGGGAGGGCCGGGATACTGGCGTACTTC. Translated, it gives CASSQTSGRAGILAYF.